This TCR beta chain was captured by sequencing in a study of T cells in Graves' hyperthyroidism and ophthalmopathy. Study-wide points: Blood also carried most thyroid clonotypes expanded above 0.001.

This clonotype was seen only a few times. As yet, its antigen is unknown. The CDR3 extends over 11 amino acids. V lost 8 bases, J lost 1 base, and 6 bases lay in between. An absence of ophthalmopathy progression within 18 months meant stable Graves' hyperthyroidism. TCR beta CDR3 regions were amplified from RNA. A set of HTBI primers served as the primers for a first-round RT-PCR of the TCR CDR3. Using its own MiXCR run on the multiplex PCR reads, TCRdb lists one record per CDR3 protein. The sample carries hundreds of thousands of distinct CDR3 sequences, approximately 15% recorded once. The chain employs TRBV12-3 or TRBV12-4 and TRBJ2-7; D not certain. The source of this sequence is a woman in her twenties or thirties with Graves' hyperthyroidism. The sequencing sample was made of blood. CDR3 loop: CASGRSYEQYF. In nucleotides, the CDR3 is TGTGCCAGCGGTAGATCCTACGAGCAGTACTTC.